This T cell receptor beta chain comes out of a study of blood T cell repertoires in COVID-19. For the study at large: COVID-19 samples collected from the United States, Italy and Spain covered acute and convalescent phases. PBMCs, B-cell-depleted T cells, or T cells were the source of the cDNA or gDNA that made up the material.

Using immunoSEQ multiplex PCR, the repertoire was profiled, and TCRdb retains in-frame clones only, with some absent. The repertoire includes about 210,000 clones, about 83% of them detected once, and 2.5% to 3.5% sits in the top ten. Remarks on this clone: Compared with germline, one end of the junction differs, possibly owing to a read error.

Sequencing was done on a sample of peripheral blood. This receptor was obtained from a man aged 45-65 years with active or convalescent COVID-19.

The CDR3 DNA sequence: TGCAGTGTCTTCGACTCCGGGACAGGGAGATTT. Encoded protein: CSVFDSGTGRF. This chain uses TRBV20-1 with TRBJ1-1; TRBD1 agrees at 9 bases. The CDR3 has 11 amino acids. Germline V lookup: CDR1 DFQATT, CDR2 SNEGSKA (reference sequence).